This TCR beta chain derives from a study of blood T cell repertoires in COVID-19. For the study at large: Two negative PCRs, clearance, or symptom resolution were required of recovered Cohort 3 donors. Nucleic acid was either cDNA or gDNA, and it came from T cells, B-cell-depleted T cells, or PBMCs.

All enrollees were roughly 18 to 100 years old and from approximately 25 US areas. Per the original data handling: By means of reference gene primer amplification, nucleated cell counts were estimated. TCRdb keeps only in-frame clones here, not all; method: immunoSEQ multiplex PCR. That table furnishes V, J and clone size, whereas the DNA furnished D and trimming. The table lists 330,000 or so clones, about 89% of them singletons. Sequencing used PBMCs or T cells enriched from blood (not recorded which). This sequence originates from a man aged 35-49 years in a cohort exposed to, infected with or recovered from COVID-19 (not recorded which).

CDR3 sequence: CASSLGVTGNYEQYF. DNA for the CDR3: TGCGCCAGCAGCTTGGGTGTTACCGGGAACTACGAGCAGTACTTC. This chain uses TRBV5-1 with TRBJ2-7; D possibly corresponds to TRBD2 (5 bases). The germline V and J ends were trimmed by 0 bases and 3 bases, with 13 bases remaining between them. This CDR3 is 15 amino acids long. Germline CDR1 reads SGHRS; CDR2 reads YFSETQ.